This TCR beta chain stems from a study of shared clonotypes between healthy human individuals. Overall study findings and caveats: Tissues were not sampled, only blood, and their repertoires likely differ. Large sequencing depth failed to make sorted-subset sequencing complete, rarefaction showed.

The CDR3 is 16 amino acids. The V gene's germline CDR1 is LGHNA and CDR2 YNFKEQ. Trimming took off 0 bases at V and 3 bases at J, with 15 bases between the two ends. Clones were read by immunoSEQ multiplex PCR, and TCRdb kept only the in-frame ones, dropping some. The profile shows about 680,000 clones, about three quarters of them singletons. About this clone: The antigen remains undetermined.

The rearrangement uses TRBV4-2 and TRBJ2-7; perhaps TRBD2 as D (5 bases). Material: memory CD4+ T cells sorted from blood. Subset here: CD45RA-negative fraction. This TCR derives from a woman aged 25 to 39 in good health. The CDR3 reads CASSQEGRAENYEQYF. CDR3 coding DNA: TGTGCCAGCAGCCAAGAAGGGCGGGCGGAAAACTACGAGCAGTACTTC.